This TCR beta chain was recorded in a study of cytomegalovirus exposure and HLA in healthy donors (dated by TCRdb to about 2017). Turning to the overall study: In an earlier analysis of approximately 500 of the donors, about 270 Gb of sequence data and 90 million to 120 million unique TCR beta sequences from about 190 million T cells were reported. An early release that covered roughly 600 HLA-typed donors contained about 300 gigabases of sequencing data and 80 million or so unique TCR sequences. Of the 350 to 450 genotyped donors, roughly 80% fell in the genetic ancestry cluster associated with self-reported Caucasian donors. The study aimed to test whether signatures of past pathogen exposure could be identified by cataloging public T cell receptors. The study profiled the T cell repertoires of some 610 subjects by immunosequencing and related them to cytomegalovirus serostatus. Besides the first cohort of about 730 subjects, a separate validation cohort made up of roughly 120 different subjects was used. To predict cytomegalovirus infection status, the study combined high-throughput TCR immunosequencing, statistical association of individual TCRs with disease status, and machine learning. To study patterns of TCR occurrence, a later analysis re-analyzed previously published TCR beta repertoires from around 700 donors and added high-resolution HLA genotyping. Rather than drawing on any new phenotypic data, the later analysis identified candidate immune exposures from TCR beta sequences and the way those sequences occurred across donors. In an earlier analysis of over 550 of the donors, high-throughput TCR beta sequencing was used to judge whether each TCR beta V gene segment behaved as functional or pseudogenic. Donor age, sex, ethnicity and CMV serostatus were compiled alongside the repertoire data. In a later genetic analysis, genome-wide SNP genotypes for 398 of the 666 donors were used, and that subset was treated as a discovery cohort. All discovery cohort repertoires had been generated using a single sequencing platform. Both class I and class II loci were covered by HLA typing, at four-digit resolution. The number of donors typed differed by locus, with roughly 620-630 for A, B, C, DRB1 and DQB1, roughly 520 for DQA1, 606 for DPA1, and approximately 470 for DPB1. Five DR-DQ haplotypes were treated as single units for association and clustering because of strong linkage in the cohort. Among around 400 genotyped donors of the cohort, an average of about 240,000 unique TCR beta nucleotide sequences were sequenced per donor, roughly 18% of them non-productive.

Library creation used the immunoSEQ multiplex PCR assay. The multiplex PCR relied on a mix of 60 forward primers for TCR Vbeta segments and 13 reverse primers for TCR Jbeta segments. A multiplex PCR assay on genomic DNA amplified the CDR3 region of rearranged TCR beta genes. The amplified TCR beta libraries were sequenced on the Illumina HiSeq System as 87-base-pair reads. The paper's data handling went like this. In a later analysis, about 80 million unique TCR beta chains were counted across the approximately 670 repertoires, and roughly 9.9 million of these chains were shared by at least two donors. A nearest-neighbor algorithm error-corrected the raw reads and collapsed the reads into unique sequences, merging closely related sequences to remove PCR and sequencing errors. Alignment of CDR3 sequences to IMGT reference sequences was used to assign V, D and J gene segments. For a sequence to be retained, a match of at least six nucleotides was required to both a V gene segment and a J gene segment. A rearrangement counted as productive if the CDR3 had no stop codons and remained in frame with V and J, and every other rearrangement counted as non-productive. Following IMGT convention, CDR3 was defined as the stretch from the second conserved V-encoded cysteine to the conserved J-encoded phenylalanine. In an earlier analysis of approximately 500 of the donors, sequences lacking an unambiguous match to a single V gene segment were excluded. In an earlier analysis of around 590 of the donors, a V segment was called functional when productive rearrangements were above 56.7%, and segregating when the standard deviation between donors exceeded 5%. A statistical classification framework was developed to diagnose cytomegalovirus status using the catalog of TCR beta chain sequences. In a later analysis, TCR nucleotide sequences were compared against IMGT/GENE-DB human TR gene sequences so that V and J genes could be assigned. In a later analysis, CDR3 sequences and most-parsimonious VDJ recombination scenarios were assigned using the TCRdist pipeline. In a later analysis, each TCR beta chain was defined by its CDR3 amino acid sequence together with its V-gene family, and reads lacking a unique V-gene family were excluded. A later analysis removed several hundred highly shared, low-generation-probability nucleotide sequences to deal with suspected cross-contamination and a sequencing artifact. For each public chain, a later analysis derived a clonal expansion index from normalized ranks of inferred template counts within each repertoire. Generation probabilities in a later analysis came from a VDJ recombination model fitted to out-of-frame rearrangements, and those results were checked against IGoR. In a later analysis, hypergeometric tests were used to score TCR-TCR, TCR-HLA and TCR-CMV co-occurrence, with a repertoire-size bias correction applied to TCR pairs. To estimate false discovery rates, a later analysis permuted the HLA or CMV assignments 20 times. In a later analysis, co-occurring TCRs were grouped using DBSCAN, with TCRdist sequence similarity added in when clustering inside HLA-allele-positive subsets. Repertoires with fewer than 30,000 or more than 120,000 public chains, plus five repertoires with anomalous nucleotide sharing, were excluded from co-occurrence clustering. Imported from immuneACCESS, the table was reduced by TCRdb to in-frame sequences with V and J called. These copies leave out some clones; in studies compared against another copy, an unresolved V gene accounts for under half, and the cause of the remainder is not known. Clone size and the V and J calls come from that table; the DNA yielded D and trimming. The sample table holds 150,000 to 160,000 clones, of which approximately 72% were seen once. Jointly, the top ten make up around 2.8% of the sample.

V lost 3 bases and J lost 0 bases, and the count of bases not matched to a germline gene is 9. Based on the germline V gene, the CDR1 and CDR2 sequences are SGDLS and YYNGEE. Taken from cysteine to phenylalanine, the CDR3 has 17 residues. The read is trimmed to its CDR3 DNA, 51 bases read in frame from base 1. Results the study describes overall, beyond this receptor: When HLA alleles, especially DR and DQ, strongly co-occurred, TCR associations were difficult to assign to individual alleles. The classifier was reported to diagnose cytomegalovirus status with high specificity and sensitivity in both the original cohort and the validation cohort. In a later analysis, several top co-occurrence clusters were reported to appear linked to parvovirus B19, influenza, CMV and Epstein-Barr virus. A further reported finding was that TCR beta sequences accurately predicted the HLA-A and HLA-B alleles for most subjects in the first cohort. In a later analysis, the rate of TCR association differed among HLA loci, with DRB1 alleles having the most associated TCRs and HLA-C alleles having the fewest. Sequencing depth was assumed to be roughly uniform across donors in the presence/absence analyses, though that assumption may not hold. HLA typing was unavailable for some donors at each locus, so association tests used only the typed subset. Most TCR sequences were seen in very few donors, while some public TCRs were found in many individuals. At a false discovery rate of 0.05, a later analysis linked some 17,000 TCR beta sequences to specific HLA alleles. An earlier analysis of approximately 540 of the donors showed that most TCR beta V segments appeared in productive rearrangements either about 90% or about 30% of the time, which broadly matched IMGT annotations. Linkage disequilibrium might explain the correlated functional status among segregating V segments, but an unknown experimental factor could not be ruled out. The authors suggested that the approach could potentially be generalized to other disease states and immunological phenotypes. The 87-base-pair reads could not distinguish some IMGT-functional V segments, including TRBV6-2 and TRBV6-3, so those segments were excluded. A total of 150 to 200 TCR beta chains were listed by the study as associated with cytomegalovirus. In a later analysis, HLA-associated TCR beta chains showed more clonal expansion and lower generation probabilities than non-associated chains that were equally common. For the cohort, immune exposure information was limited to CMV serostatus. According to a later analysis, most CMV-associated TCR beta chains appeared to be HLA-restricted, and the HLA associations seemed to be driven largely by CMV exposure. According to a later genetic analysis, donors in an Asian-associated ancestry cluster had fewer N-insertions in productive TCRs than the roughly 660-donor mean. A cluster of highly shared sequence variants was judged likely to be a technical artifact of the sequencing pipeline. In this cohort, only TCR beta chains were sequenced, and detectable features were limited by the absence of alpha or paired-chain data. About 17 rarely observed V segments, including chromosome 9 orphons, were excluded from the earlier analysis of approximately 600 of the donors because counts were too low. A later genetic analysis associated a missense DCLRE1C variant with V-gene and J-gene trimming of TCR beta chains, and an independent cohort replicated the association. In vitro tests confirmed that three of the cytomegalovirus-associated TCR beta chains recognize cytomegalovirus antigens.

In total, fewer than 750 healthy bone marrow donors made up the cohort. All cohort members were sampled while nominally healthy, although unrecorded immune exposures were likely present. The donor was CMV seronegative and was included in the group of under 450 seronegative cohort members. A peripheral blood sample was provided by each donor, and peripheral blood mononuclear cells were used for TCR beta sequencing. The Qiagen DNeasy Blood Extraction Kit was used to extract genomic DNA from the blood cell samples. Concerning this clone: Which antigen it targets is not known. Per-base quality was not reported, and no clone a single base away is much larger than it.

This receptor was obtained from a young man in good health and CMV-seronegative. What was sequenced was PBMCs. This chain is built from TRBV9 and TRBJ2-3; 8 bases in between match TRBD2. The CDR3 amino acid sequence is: CASSGGGLAWSTDTQYF. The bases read TGTGCCAGCAGCGGCGGAGGACTAGCTTGGAGCACAGATACGCAGTATTTT.